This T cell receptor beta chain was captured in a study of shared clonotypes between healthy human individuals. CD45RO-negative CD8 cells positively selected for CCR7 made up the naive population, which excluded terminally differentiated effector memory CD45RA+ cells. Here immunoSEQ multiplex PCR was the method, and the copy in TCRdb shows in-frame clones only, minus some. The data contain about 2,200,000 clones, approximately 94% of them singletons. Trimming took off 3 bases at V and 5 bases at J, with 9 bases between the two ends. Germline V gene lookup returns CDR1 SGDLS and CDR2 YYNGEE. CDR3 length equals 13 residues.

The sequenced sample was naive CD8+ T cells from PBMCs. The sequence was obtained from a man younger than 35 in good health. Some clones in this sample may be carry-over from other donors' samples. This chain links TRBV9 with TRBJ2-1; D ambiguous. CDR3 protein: CASSEDRDNEQFF. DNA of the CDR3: TGTGCCAGCAGCGAGGATCGGGACAATGAGCAGTTCTTC.